Following are 12 T cell receptor beta chains from one sample sequenced in a study of T cell responses to AZD1222 COVID-19 vaccine. Measured with immunoSEQ multiplex PCR; TCRdb has only the in-frame clones, and not every one. The repertoire includes approximately 100,000 clones, 70% to 90% of them detected once, and about 2.5% sits in the top ten. Here the sequenced sample was peripheral blood, taken 28 days after the second AZD1222 dose. These receptor sequences come from an adult who received the AZD1222 COVID-19 vaccine.

V usage is TRBV27 and J usage is TRBJ1-5, with D uncertain. CDR1 and CDR2 from the germline V gene are MNHEY and SMNVEV (reference sequence). V was cut by 2 bases and J by 3 bases, with 8 bases left in between. The CDR3 covers 14 residues. The CDR3 reads CASSLTVNNQPQHF. The CDR3 DNA reads TGTGCCAGCAGTTTAACGGTGAACAATCAGCCCCAGCATTTT.

The gene calls are TRBV6-6 and TRBJ2-7; 13 bases map to TRBD2. The V segment lost 6 bases and the J segment 7 bases; nucleotides outside the gene matches: 6. Germline V gives CDR1 MNHNY, CDR2 SVGAGI (reference sequence). This CDR3 contains 14 residues. The CDR3 here is CASRGTSGVGEQYF. For the CDR3, the DNA is TGTGCCAGCAGAGGGACTAGCGGGGTGGGGGAGCAGTACTTC.

This chain links TRBV7-3 with TRBJ1-2, with D perhaps matching TRBD1 (6 bases). The CDR3 extends over 15 amino acids. The germline V gene encodes CDR1 SGHTA and CDR2 FQGTGA. Trimming left V 0 bases short and J 2 bases short, with 10 bases between. The CDR3 bases are TGTGCCAGCAGCTTAACCCGGACAGCGAACTATGGCTACACCTTC. It codes for CASSLTRTANYGYTF.

CDR3: CASSLFASGELFF. The CDR3 DNA reads TGTGCCAGCAGCTTATTTGCCTCCGGGGAGCTGTTTTTT. V and J are TRBV11-3 and TRBJ2-2; D unresolved. This CDR3 has 13 amino acids. Looked up from germline, CDR1 is SGHNT and CDR2 is YENEEA. V shed 2 bases and J shed 6 bases, with 7 bases lying between them.

A few counts support this clone. The CDR3 is CASSLGTNYNEQFF. The CDR3 DNA follows: TGTGCCAGCTCACTGGGGACTAACTACAATGAGCAGTTCTTC. V and J are TRBV18 and TRBJ2-1; 7 bases fit TRBD2. In germline, CDR1 is KGHSH, CDR2 LQKENI. CDR3 length: 14 amino acids. The junction had 3 bases not matched to a gene; V was cut back by 4 bases and J by 3 bases.

The chain carries TRBV5-5 and TRBJ1-1; TRBD1 is a possible D gene (5 bases). The CDR3 runs 13 residues. V gave up 2 bases and J gave up 3 bases, with 8 bases separating them. CDR1 SGHKS and CDR2 YYEKEE come from the germline V gene (reference sequence). CDR3 in amino acids: CASSFPGYTEAFF. Here the CDR3 DNA reads TGTGCCAGCAGCTTTCCAGGGTACACTGAAGCTTTCTTT.

The chain joins TRBV19 to TRBJ1-5, with D possibly being TRBD1 (6 bases). The CDR3 covers 15 residues. V lost 1 base and J 2 bases, leaving 9 bases between the germline ends. The germline gives CDR1 LNHDA, CDR2 SQIVND (reference sequence). CDR3 in amino acids: CASSIGGAGNQPQHF. In DNA, the CDR3 is TGTGCCAGTAGTATAGGGGGGGCTGGCAATCAGCCCCAGCATTTT.

The chain recombines TRBV3-1 (or the pseudogene TRBV3-2) with TRBJ2-2; 16 positions agree with TRBD2. With 4 bases clipped from V and 5 bases from J, the junction kept 16 bases outside the gene matches. Germline-derived CDR1 and CDR2 are LGHDT and YNNKEL (reference sequence). CDR3 length: 21 residues. CDR3 protein: CASSPGTLRGLAGGSTGELFF. The CDR3 nucleotides are TGTGCCAGCAGCCCCGGGACCCTAAGGGGACTAGCGGGAGGGTCAACCGGGGAGCTGTTTTTT.

CDR3 loop: CASSLEGHMNTEAFF. The CDR3 DNA is TGTGCCAGCAGCTTGGAAGGACATATGAACACTGAAGCTTTCTTT. This rearrangement joins TRBV5-6 to TRBJ1-1; D might be TRBD1 (5 bases). In germline, CDR1 is SGHDT, CDR2 YYEEEE. V gave up 0 bases and J gave up 0 bases, with 9 bases separating them. The CDR3 loop spans 15 amino acids.

The chain joins TRBV27 to TRBJ2-2; D gene uncertain. Germline V gives CDR1 MNHEY, CDR2 SMNVEV (reference sequence). The ends were cut back, 2 bases at V and 0 bases at J, with 7 bases in the middle. The CDR3 is 15 residues long. DNA for the CDR3: TGTGCCAGCAGTTTAAATTGGCCGAACACCGGGGAGCTGTTTTTT. Translating it yields CASSLNWPNTGELFF.

The chain has TRBV5-6 and TRBJ2-7; D is ambiguous. This CDR3 is built from 15 residues. Germline CDR1 SGHDT, CDR2 YYEEEE. Trimming took off 0 bases at V and 0 bases at J, with 10 bases between the two ends. DNA of the CDR3: TGTGCCAGCAGCTTGGGCAGGCGAAGCTCCTACGAGCAGTACTTC. Its translation is CASSLGRRSSYEQYF.

This chain uses TRBV19 with TRBJ2-7; TRBD1 matches at 10 bases. The V segment lost 5 bases and the J segment 5 bases; nucleotides outside the gene matches: 6. This CDR3 region has 14 residues. The germline CDR1 and CDR2 sequences are LNHDA and SQIVND (reference sequence). The CDR3 here is CASSGRDRGHEQYF. CDR3 bases: TGTGCCAGTAGTGGCCGGGACAGGGGTCACGAGCAGTACTTC.